This T cell receptor beta chain was sequenced in a study of blood T cell repertoires in COVID-19. Study-level background: Spain, Italy and the United States supplied samples that represented acute and convalescent COVID-19.

Participants were aged about 18 to 90 years, lived in roughly 23 US areas, and enrolled virtually. Either two negative PCRs, clearance, or symptom resolution qualified Cohort 3 donors as recovered. Trimming cost V 5 bases and J 3 bases; bases outside gene matches: 0. The CDR3 runs 13 residues. CDR1 LGHDT and CDR2 YNNKEL come from the germline V gene (reference sequence). Authors' processing steps: Reference gene primer amplification yielded estimated nucleated cell counts. Data came from immunoSEQ multiplex PCR; TCRdb stores just in-frame clones and leaves some out. Clone size and V and J calls were adopted from that table, with D and trimming inferred from the DNA. The sample contains about 320,000 clones, about nine tenths of which appear only once.

This TCR was recovered from a man aged 55 to 70 who had recovered from COVID-19. The chain is built from TRBV3-1 (or the pseudogene TRBV3-2) and TRBJ2-7; TRBD2 agrees at 11 bases. The sequencing input was PBMCs or T cells enriched from blood (not recorded which). The CDR3 spells CASSTSGSYEQYF. For the CDR3, the DNA is TGTGCCAGCAGCACTAGCGGGAGCTACGAGCAGTACTTC.